What follows are 9 T cell receptor beta chains derived from one specimen sequenced in a study of post-analysis software for immune sequencing data. Regarding the study as a whole: Comparison of patients with controls showed a handful of TRBV segments more frequent in patients, TRBV5-6, TRBV5-1 and TRBV20-1 among them.

For these TCRs, the target antigens are not known. The library was made from cDNA and included unique molecular identifiers. TCRdb processed the PCR reads anew with MiXCR; each CDR3 protein has one entry. The sample holds about 770,000 distinct CDR3 sequences, 40% to 55% seen once. What was sequenced was blood. The source is a girl between 5 and 17 years old with multiple sclerosis.

The rearrangement links TRBV5-6 to TRBJ2-7; D is unclear. Looked up from germline, CDR1 is SGHDT and CDR2 is YYEEEE. V lost 7 bases and J 3 bases, leaving 5 bases between the germline ends. The CDR3 length is 10 residues. The CDR3 spells CASVLYEQYF. The CDR3, as DNA: TGTGCCAGCGTGCTCTACGAGCAGTACTTC.

This clonotype was counted a single time. This chain joins TRBV6-5 and TRBJ2-1, with unresolved D. CDR1 is MNHEY and CDR2 is SVGAGI in the germline V gene. This CDR3 has 14 amino acids. Trimming shortened V by 5 bases and J by 6 bases, and 14 bases separated the two germline ends. The CDR3 bases are TGTGCCAGCAGTACCCGGACCGCAAGCAATGAGCAGTTCTTC. Its translation: CASSTRTASNEQFF.

V gene TRBV12-3 or TRBV12-4 combines with J gene TRBJ2-7; the D is unclear. The length of the CDR3 is 12 residues. V was pared by 5 bases and J by 4 bases, with 9 bases between. This CDR3 is CASSERNYEQYF. As DNA, the CDR3 is TGTGCCAGCAGTGAGCGAAATTACGAGCAGTACTTC.

This clonotype came up a few times. The V call is TRBV2, the J call TRBJ1-2; D is ambiguous. The CDR3 loop spans 11 amino acids. CDR1 is SNHLY, CDR2 FYNNEI, per germline. Trimming removed 4 bases from V and 5 bases from J, with 5 bases in between. CDR3: CASSAWYGYTF. CDR3 DNA sequence: TGTGCCAGCAGTGCGTGGTATGGCTACACCTTC.

The chain joins TRBV7-6 to TRBJ2-1; the match to TRBD2 covers 8 bases. The germline gives CDR1 SGHVS, CDR2 FNYEAQ. CDR3 length equals 19 residues. Trimming took 5 bases from V and 5 from J; bases not matched to a gene: 20. CDR3 sequence (DNA): TGTGCCAGCAGCCCATACCGCACTAGCGGAGCAACCTCGGACAATGAGCAGTTCTTC. Its translation: CASSPYRTSGATSDNEQFF.

This clonotype was recorded once. The chain employs TRBV6-5 and TRBJ1-2; 12 bases agree with TRBD1. This CDR3 has 18 amino acids. Per germline, CDR1 MNHEY and CDR2 SVGAGI. V gave up 0 bases and J gave up 4 bases; unmatched junction bases: 9. The CDR3 here is CASSYSGTGGSVVYGYTF. CDR3 sequence (DNA): TGTGCCAGCAGTTACTCCGGGACAGGGGGCTCCGTAGTCTATGGCTACACCTTC.

This clonotype was counted once. This chain uses TRBV2 with TRBJ2-7, with 8 bases matching TRBD1. CDR3 length: 12 amino acids. Germline CDR1 SNHLY, CDR2 FYNNEI. Unmatched junction bases numbered 8, after V lost 11 bases and J lost 5 bases. CDR3: CADSPGGHEQYF. The DNA for the CDR3 is TGTGCCGACTCCCCAGGGGGCCACGAGCAGTACTTC.

V and J are TRBV12-3 or TRBV12-4 and TRBJ1-1; D is undetermined. V was pared by 8 bases and J by 2 bases, with 9 bases between. This CDR3 comprises 12 residues. CDR3 sequence: CASQTPNTEAFF. The CDR3, as DNA: TGTGCCAGCCAGACACCTAACACTGAAGCTTTCTTT.

The chain links TRBV6-5 to TRBJ2-1, with TRBD2 matching over 8 bases. J was trimmed by 0 bases and V by 2 bases; bases with no gene match: 3. This CDR3 is 16 amino acids long. CDR1 is MNHEY, CDR2 SVGAGI, per germline. CDR3 in DNA: TGTGCCAGCAGTTACACCGGGACTAGCTCCTACAATGAGCAGTTCTTC. This encodes CASSYTGTSSYNEQFF.